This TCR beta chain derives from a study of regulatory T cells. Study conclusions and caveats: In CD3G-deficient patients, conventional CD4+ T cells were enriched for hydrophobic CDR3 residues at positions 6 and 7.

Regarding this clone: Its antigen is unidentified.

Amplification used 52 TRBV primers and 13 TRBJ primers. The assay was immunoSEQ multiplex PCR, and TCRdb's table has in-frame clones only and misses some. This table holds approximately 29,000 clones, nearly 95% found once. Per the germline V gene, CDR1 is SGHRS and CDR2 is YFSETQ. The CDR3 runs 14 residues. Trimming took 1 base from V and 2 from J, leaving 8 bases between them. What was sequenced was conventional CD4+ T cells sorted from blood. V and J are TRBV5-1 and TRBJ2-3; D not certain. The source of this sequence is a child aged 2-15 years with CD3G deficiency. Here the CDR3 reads CASSLNPHTDTQYF. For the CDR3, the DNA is TGCGCCAGCAGCTTGAACCCCCACACAGATACGCAGTATTTT.